This T cell receptor (beta chain) was sequenced in a study of blood T cell repertoires in COVID-19. On the study more broadly: There were acute and convalescent COVID-19 samples, and they came from the United States, Italy and Spain. T cells, B-cell-depleted T cells, or PBMCs provided the cDNA or gDNA that served as material.

Trimming shortened V by 1 base and J by 0 bases, and 7 bases separated the two germline ends. The CDR3 has 14 amino acids. Germline V CDR1 and CDR2: SGHKS, YYEKEE (reference sequence). In the original processing: Reference gene primer amplification in the assay estimated nucleated cell counts. The table came from immunoSEQ multiplex PCR; TCRdb's copy has only in-frame clones and leaves some out. The V and J calls and the clone size are those of that table, but D and trimming were determined from the DNA. The repertoire holds around 250,000 clones, with roughly 84% as singletons. In the case of this clone: The sample has other DNA sequences that encode this CDR3 too.

The chain recombines TRBV5-5 with TRBJ1-1; D gene uncertain. The clonotype was recovered from a woman in her 40s who had recovered from COVID-19. Sequenced material: peripheral blood. The chain's CDR3 is CASSLRLMNTEAFF. DNA of the CDR3: TGTGCCAGCAGCTTGCGACTGATGAACACTGAAGCTTTCTTT.